The present T cell receptor beta chain was sequenced within a study of blood T cell repertoires in COVID-19. Clinical history as reported by participants underpinned cohort assignment. V gave up 2 bases and J gave up 4 bases; unmatched junction bases: 6. Germline lookup yields CDR1 MNHNS and CDR2 SASEGT. CDR3 length equals 16 residues. Original data processing: Quantification of nucleated cells was approximated via reference gene primer amplification. This table comes from immunoSEQ multiplex PCR, and its TCRdb copy is limited to in-frame clones, with some not included. D and trimming were read from the DNA, whereas the V and J calls and clone size are those reported in that table. The sample records more than 300,000 clones, around 84% being singletons.

The receptor was derived from a woman aged 18-29 years who had recovered from COVID-19. Sequencing was done on a sample of PBMCs or T cells enriched from blood (not recorded which). This chain connects TRBV6-1 to TRBJ2-1, with 9 bases fitting TRBD1. The CDR3 region has the DNA TGTGCCAGCAGTGAAAGTCCAGGGACAGGGTACAATGAGCAGTTCTTC. Translation: CASSESPGTGYNEQFF.